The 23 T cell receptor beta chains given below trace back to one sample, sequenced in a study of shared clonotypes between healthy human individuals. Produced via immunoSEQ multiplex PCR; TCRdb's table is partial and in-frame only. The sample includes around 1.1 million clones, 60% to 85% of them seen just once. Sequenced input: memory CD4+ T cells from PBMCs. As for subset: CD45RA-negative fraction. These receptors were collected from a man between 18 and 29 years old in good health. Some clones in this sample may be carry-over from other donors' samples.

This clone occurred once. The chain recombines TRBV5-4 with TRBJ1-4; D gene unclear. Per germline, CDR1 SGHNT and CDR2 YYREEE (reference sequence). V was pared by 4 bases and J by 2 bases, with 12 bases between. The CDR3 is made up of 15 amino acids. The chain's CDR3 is CASSTSPGTNEKLFF. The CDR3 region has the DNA TGTGCCAGCAGCACGTCCCCCGGGACTAATGAAAAACTGTTTTTT. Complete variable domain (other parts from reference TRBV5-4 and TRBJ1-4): ETGVTQSPTHLIKTRGQQVTLRCSSQSGHNTVSWYQQALGQGPQFIFQYYREEENGRGNFPPRFSGLQFPNYSSELNVNALELDDSALYLCASSTSPGTNEKLFFGSGTQLSVL.

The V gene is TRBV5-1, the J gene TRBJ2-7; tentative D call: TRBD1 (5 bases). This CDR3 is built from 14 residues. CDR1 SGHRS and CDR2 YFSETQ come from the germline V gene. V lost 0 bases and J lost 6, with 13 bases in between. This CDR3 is CASSLDGDSGEQYF. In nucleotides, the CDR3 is TGCGCCAGCAGCTTGGACGGCGACAGTGGCGAGCAGTACTTC.

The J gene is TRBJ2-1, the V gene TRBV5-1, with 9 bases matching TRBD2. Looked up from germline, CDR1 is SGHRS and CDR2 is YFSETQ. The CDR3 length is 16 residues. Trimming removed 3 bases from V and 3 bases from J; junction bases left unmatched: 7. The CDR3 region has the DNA TGCGCCAGCAGCTGGATTAGCGGGAGTGACTACAATGAGCAGTTCTTC. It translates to CASSWISGSDYNEQFF.

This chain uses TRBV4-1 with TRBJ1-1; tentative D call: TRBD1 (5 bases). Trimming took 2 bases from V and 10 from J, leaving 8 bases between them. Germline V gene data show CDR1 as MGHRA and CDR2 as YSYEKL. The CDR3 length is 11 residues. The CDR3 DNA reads TGCGCCAGCAGCCAAACAGGTAGAGCTTTCTTT. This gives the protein CASSQTGRAFF.

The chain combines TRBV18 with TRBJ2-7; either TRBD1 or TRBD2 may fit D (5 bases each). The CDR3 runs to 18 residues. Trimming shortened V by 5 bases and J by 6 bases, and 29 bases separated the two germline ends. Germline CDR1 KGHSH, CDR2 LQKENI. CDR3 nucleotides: TGTGCCAGCTCATCAAGCCGTTTCGGGACCCCGGCTCGTAGCGAGCAGTACTTC. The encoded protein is CASSSSRFGTPARSEQYF.

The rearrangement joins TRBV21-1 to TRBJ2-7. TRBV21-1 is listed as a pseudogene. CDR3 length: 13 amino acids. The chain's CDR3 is CASISCRSYEQYF. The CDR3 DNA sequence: TGTGCCAGCATAAGCTGCAGAAGCTACGAGCAGTACTTC.

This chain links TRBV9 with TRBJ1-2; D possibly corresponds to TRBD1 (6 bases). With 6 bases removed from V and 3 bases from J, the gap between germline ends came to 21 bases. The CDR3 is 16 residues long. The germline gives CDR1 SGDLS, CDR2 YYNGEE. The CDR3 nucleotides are TGTGCCAGCACACGAACCCCTCGTAGGGGGGACTATGGCTACACCTTC. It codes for CASTRTPRRGDYGYTF.

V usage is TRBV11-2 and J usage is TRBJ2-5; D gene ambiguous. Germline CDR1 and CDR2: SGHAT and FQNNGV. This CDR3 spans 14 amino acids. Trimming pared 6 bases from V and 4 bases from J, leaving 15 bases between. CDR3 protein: CASSPLSRSETQYF. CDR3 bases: TGTGCCAGCAGTCCCCTTTCCCGATCAGAGACCCAGTACTTC.

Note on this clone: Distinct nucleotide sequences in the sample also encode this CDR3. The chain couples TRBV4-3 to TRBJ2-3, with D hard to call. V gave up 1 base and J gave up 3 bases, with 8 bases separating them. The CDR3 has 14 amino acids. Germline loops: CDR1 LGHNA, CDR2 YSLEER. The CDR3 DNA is TGCGCCAGCAGCCAAGTGGGTGGGACAGATACGCAGTATTTT. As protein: CASSQVGGTDTQYF.

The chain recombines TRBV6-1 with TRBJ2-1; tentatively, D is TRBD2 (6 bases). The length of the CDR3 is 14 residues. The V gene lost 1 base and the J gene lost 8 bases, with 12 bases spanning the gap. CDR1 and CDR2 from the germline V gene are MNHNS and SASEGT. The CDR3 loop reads CASSEELLAHEQFF. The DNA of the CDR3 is TGTGCCAGCAGTGAAGAGTTACTAGCTCATGAGCAGTTCTTC.

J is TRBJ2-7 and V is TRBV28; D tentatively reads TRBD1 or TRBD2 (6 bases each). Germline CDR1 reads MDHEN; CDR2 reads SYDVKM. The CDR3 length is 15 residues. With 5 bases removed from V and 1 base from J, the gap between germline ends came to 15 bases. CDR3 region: CASSGGGIISYEQYF. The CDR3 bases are TGTGCCAGCAGTGGGGGCGGGATAATATCCTACGAGCAGTACTTC.

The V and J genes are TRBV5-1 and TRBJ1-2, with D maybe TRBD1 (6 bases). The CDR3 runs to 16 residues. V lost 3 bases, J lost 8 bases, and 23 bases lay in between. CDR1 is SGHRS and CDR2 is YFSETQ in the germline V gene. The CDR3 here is CASSSSAWGARGGYTF. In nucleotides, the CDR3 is TGCGCCAGCAGCTCCTCCGCTTGGGGGGCGCGTGGCGGCTACACCTTC.

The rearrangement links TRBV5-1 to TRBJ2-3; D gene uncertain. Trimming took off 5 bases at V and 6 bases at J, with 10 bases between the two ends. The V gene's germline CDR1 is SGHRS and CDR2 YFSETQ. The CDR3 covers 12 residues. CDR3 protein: CASRSLRDTQYF. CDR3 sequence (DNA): TGCGCCAGCAGGTCCCTTAGGGATACGCAGTATTTT.

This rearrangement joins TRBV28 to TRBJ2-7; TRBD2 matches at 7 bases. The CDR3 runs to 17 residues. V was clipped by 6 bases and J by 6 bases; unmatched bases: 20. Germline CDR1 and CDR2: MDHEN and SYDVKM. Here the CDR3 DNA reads TGTGCCAGCAGCGTTCTTGGGGGGGGAACGCGTCTAGCCGAGCAGTACTTC. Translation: CASSVLGGGTRLAEQYF.

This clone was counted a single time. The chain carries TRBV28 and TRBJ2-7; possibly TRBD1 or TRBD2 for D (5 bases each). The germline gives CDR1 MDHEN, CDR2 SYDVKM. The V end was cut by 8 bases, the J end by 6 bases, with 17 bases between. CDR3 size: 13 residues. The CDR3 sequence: CASERVWDPEQYF. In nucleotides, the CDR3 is TGTGCCAGCGAAAGAGTATGGGACCCCGAGCAGTACTTC.

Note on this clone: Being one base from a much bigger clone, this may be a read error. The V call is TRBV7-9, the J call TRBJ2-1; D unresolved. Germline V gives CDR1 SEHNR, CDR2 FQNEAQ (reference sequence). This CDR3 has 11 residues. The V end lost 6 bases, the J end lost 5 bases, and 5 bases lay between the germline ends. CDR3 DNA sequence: TGTGCCAGCAGTTCGAACAATGAGCAGTTCTTC. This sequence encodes CASSSNNEQFF.

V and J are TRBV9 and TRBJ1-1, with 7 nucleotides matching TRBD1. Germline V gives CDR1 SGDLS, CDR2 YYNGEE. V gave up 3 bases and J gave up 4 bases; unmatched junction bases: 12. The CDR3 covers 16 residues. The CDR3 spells CASSGRTGVEITEAFF. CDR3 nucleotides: TGTGCCAGCAGCGGCCGGACAGGTGTTGAGATCACTGAAGCTTTCTTT.

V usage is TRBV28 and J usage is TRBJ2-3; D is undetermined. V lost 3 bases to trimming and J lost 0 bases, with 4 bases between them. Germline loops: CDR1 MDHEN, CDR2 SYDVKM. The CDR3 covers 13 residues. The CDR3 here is CASSFRSTDTQYF. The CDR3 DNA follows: TGTGCCAGCAGTTTCAGGAGCACAGATACGCAGTATTTT.

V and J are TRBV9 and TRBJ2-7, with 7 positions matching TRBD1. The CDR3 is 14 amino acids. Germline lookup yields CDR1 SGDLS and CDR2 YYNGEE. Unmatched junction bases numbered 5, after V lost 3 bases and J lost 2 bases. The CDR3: CASSAGQVTYEQYF. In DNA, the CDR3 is TGTGCCAGCAGCGCAGGACAGGTTACCTACGAGCAGTACTTC.

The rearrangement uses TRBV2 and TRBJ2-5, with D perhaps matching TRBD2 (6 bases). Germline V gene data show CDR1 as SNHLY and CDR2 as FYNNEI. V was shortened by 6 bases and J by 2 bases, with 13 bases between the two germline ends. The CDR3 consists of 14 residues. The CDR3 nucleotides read TGTGCCAGCAGCTATCTCGCGGGGCAAGAGACCCAGTACTTC. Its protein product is CASSYLAGQETQYF.

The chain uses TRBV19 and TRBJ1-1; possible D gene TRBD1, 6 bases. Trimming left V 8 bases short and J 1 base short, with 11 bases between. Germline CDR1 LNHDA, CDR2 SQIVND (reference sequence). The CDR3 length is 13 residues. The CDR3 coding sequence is TGTGCCAGTTCCCACAGGGAGAACACTGAAGCTTTCTTT. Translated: CASSHRENTEAFF.

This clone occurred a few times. The CDR3 region is CSVVTGSAQPQHF. CDR3 DNA sequence: TGCAGCGTTGTGACAGGGTCCGCTCAGCCCCAGCATTTT. This chain joins TRBV29-1 and TRBJ1-5, with 7 bases lining up with TRBD1. Germline V gives CDR1 SQVTM, CDR2 ANQGSEA. The CDR3 extends over 13 amino acids. The V and J ends lost 4 bases and 6 bases, in that order; junction bases with no gene match: 6.

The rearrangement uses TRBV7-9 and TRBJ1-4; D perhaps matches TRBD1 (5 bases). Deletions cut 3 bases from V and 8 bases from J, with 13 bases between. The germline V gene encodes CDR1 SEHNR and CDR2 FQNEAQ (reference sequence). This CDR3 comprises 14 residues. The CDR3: CASSFTGLGEKLFF. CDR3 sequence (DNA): TGTGCCAGCAGCTTCACAGGATTAGGAGAAAAACTGTTTTTT.